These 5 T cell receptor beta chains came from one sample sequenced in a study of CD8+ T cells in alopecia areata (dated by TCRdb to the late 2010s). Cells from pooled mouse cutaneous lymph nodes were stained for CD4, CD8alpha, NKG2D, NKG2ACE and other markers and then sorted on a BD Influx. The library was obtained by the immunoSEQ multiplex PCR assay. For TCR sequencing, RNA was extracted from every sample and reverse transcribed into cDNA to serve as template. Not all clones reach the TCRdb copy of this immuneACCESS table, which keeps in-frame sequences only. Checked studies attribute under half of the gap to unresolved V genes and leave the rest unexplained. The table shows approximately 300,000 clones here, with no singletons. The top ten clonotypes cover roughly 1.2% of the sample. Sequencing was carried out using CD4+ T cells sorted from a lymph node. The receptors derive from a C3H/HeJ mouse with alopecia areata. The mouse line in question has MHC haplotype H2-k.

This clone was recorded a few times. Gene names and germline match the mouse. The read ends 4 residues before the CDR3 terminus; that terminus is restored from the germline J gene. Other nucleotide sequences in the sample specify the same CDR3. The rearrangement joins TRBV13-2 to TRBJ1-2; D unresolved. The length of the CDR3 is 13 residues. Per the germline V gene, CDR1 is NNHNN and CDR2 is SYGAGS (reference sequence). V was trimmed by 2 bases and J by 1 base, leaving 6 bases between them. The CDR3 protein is CASGDTKNSDYTF. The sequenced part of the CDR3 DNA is TGTGCCAGCGGTGACACAAAAAACTCC.

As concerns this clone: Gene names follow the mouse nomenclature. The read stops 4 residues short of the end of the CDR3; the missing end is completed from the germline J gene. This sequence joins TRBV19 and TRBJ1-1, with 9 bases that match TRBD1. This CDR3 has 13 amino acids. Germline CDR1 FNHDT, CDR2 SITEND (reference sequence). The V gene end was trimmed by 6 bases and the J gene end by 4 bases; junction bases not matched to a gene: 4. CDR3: CASTRQGGTEVFF. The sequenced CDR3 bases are TGTGCCAGCACCCGACAGGGGGGCACA.

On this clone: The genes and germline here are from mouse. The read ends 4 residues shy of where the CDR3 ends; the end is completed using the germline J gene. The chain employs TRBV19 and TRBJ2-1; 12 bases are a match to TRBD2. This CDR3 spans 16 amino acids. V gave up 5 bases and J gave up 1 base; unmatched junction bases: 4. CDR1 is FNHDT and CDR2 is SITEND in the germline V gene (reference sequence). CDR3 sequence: CASSQGLGGNYAEQFF. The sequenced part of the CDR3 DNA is TGTGCCAGCAGCCAGGGACTGGGGGGAAACTATGCT.

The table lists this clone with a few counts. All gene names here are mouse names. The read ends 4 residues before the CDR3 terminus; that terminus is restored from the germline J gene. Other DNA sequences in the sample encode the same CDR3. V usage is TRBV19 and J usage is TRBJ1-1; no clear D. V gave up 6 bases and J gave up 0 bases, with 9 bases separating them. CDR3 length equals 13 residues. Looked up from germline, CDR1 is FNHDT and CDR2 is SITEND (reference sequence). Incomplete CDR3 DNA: TGTGCCAGCATAAGACAAGCAAACACA. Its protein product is CASIRQANT. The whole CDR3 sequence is CASIRQANTEVFF. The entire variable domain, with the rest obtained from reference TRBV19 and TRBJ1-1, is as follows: GGIITQTPKFLIGQEGQKLTLKCQQNFNHDTMYWYRQDSGKGLRLIYYSITENDLQKGDLSEGYDASREKKSSFSLTVTSAQKNEMAVFLCASIRQANTEVFFGKGTRLTVV.

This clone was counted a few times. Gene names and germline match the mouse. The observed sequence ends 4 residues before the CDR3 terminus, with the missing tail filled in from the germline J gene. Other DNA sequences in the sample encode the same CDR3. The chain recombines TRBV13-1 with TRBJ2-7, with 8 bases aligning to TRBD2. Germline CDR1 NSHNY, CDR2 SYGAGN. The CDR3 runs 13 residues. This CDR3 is CASSDAGGNEQYF. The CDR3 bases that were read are TGTGCCAGCAGTGACGCTGGGGGGAAT.